This T cell receptor (beta chain) was identified during a study of response to subunit inactivated influenza vaccine. Trimming took 7 bases from V and 7 from J, leaving 23 bases between them. Germline V gene sequence: CDR1 SGHRS, CDR2 YFSETQ. CDR3 length: 15 amino acids. TCRdb recomputed calls from the RT-PCR reads with MiXCR, one row per CDR3 protein. The table lists about 540,000 distinct CDR3 sequences, under 30% of them singletons. This clonotype came up a few times. The sample was also linked to a second study, of T cells expressing NK-cell markers. Per that paper: UMIs accompanied the 5'RACE template switching by which TCR beta cDNA was made. Only alpha-beta TCR T cells were sorted in several experiments, using an anti-gamma-delta TCR antibody.

This TCR came from a man between 50 and 59 years old who received an inactivated influenza vaccine. The chain employs TRBV5-1 and TRBJ1-1; a weak D match, TRBD1 (6 bases). The specimen was CD4+ T cells sorted from PBMCs, collected 12 days after vaccination. For the CDR3, the DNA is TGCGCCAGCCGACTCAATACAGGGCCCGAAAATGAAGCTTTCTTT. Protein sequence: CASRLNTGPENEAFF.